A selection of T cell receptor beta chains follows, all from one sample in a study of CD8 T cells in Susac syndrome. A single record per CDR3 protein comes from TCRdb applying MiXCR to the immunoSEQ multiplex PCR reads. The sample records about 150,000 distinct CDR3 sequences, 94% being singletons. Sequencing was performed on CD8+ T cells from PBMCs. The receptors originated from a human donor with multiple sclerosis. Both conserved end residues are part of each CDR3. Fields, in order: D gene, V gene, J gene, clone size, CDR3 protein, CDR3 DNA. A D gene is named only where the DNA matches it firmly. Size values are once, few and many counts, or a class for expanded clones, and some rows have none.

>-|TRBV7-9|TRBJ1-4|-
CASSFPGPNEKLFF
TGTGCCAGCAGCTTCCCGGGTCCGAATGAAAAACTGTTTTTT
>-|TRBV30|TRBJ2-3|-
CAWSPSRETDTQYF
TGTGCCTGGAGTCCTAGCAGGGAGACAGATACGCAGTATTTT
>TRBD2|TRBV29-1|TRBJ2-1|-
CSVEGTSGGHSSYNEQFF
TGCAGCGTTGAAGGGACTAGCGGGGGGCACAGCTCCTACAATGAGCAGTTCTTC
>TRBD1|TRBV9|TRBJ1-2|-
CASSVHSTGTGKYGYTF
TGTGCCAGCAGCGTTCACAGTACCGGGACAGGGAAGTATGGCTACACCTTC
>TRBD1|TRBV5-1|TRBJ1-2|-
CASSLALFLADRAEDYGYTF
TGCGCCAGCAGCTTGGCCTTATTTCTCGCGGACAGGGCTGAAGACTATGGCTACACCTTC
>TRBD1|TRBV13|TRBJ2-5|-
CASSAGTGRQETQYF
TGTGCCAGCAGCGCCGGGACAGGAAGACAAGAGACCCAGTACTTC
>-|TRBV12-3/TRBV12-4|TRBJ1-4|-
CASSFYDEKLFF
TGTGCCAGCAGTTTTTATGATGAAAAACTGTTTTTT
>-|TRBV20-1|TRBJ1-4|-
CSARYRGSHEKLFF
TGCAGTGCTAGGTATCGGGGATCCCATGAAAAACTGTTTTTT
>-|TRBV30|TRBJ1-2|-
CASPTEGPNYGYTF
TGTGCCTCACCAACCGAGGGACCGAACTATGGCTACACCTTC
>-|TRBV4-1|TRBJ1-3|-
CASSQDPRERTRNTIYF
TGCGCCAGCAGCCAAGATCCCAGGGAGCGGACTCGAAACACCATATATTTT
>-|TRBV14|TRBJ2-7|-
CASSPPTGTYEQYF
TGTGCCAGCAGCCCTCCGACTGGAACCTACGAGCAGTACTTC
>TRBD1|TRBV6-2/TRBV6-3|TRBJ1-1|-
CASSRDRVLEAFF
TGTGCCAGCAGCCGGGACAGGGTTCTTGAAGCTTTCTTT
>-|TRBV13|TRBJ1-4|-
CASSPRVPRGEKLFF
TGTGCCAGCAGCCCCCGAGTCCCGAGGGGTGAAAAACTGTTTTTT
>-|TRBV20-1|TRBJ2-7|-
CSARYAAGRDNPYEQYF
TGCAGTGCTAGATATGCCGCCGGTAGGGACAACCCTTACGAGCAGTACTTC
>-|TRBV4-2|TRBJ1-5|-
CASSQVGYQPQHF
TGTGCCAGCAGCCAAGTGGGTTATCAGCCCCAGCATTTT
>-|TRBV27|TRBJ2-2|-
CASSFGLTGELFF
TGTGCCAGCAGTTTCGGGTTAACCGGGGAGCTGTTTTTT
>TRBD2|TRBV4-1|TRBJ2-7|-
CASSPTPGGEQYF
TGCGCCAGCAGCCCCACCCCGGGGGGGGAGCAGTACTTC
>-|TRBV5-1|TRBJ2-2|-
CASSLEGPDRELFF
TGCGCCAGCAGCTTGGAGGGGCCCGACCGGGAGCTGTTTTTT
>-|TRBV29-1|TRBJ1-2|-
CSVGTASHGIYGYTF
TGCAGCGTTGGGACAGCCTCCCATGGGATCTATGGCTACACCTTC
>-|TRBV24-1|TRBJ2-1|-
CATSPGGETLFF
TGTGCCACCAGTCCGGGTGGAGAGACTCTGTTCTTC
>-|TRBV29-1|TRBJ2-1|once
CSSWIASYNEQFF
TGCAGCTCCTGGATAGCCTCCTACAATGAGCAGTTCTTC
>TRBD2|TRBV7-6|TRBJ2-1|-
CASSLPSGGDNNEQFF
TGTGCCAGCAGCTTGCCTAGCGGGGGGGACAACAATGAGCAGTTCTTC
>TRBD1|TRBV27|TRBJ1-2|-
CASRGPGQSNYGYTF
TGTGCCAGCAGAGGGCCGGGACAGTCTAACTATGGCTACACCTTC
>-|TRBV7-9|TRBJ2-1|-
CASSSKPGVYYNEQFF
TGTGCCAGCAGTTCCAAGCCCGGGGTGTACTACAATGAGCAGTTCTTC
>-|TRBV5-1|TRBJ2-6|-
CASSATGPGANVLTF
TGCGCCAGCAGCGCTACAGGGCCTGGGGCCAACGTCCTGACTTTC
>TRBD2|TRBV9|TRBJ2-5|-
CASSCCGTSIIKTQYF
TGTGCCAGCAGCTGCTGCGGGACTAGCATAATAAAGACCCAGTACTTC
>TRBD1|TRBV27|TRBJ1-2|-
CASSLVQGQGYDGYTF
TGTGCCAGCAGTTTAGTCCAGGGACAGGGGTATGATGGCTACACCTTC
>TRBD1|TRBV7-9|TRBJ2-7|-
CASAGDRGSYEQYF
TGTGCCAGCGCCGGGGACAGGGGGTCCTACGAGCAGTACTTC
>-|TRBV7-9|TRBJ1-5|-
CASSLDGAGSNQPQHF
TGTGCCAGCAGCTTAGACGGGGCGGGTAGCAATCAGCCCCAGCATTTT
>TRBD1|TRBV4-1|TRBJ1-2|-
CASSQEWTGGNYGYTF
TGCGCCAGCAGCCAAGAATGGACAGGGGGGAACTATGGCTACACCTTC
>-|TRBV3-1|TRBJ2-7|-
CASSPRGRVNEQYF
TGTGCCAGCAGCCCCAGGGGCAGGGTCAACGAGCAGTACTTC
>-|TRBV18|TRBJ2-1|-
CASLGGNEQFF
TGTGCCAGCCTGGGGGGTAATGAGCAGTTCTTC
>-|TRBV30|TRBJ2-7|-
CAWSSTGLYYEQYF
TGTGCCTGGAGTAGCACAGGGTTATATTACGAGCAGTACTTC
>-|TRBV27|TRBJ2-1|-
CASSLAYPNNEQFF
TGTGCCAGCAGTTTGGCCTACCCAAACAATGAGCAGTTCTTC
>TRBD2|TRBV4-3|TRBJ2-3|-
CASSPEVIAGATDTQYF
TGCGCCAGCAGCCCGGAGGTGATAGCGGGGGCCACAGATACGCAGTATTTT
>-|TRBV29-1|TRBJ1-2|-
CSVETRRYGYTF
TGCAGCGTTGAAACCCGGCGCTATGGCTACACCTTC
>-|TRBV7-9|TRBJ2-7|-
CASTIGGEWHF
TGTGCCAGCACCATAGGAGGGGAATGGCACTTC
>-|TRBV9|TRBJ1-6|-
CASSVAGSKPLHF
TGTGCCAGCAGCGTAGCAGGATCCAAGCCCCTCCACTTT
>-|TRBV30|TRBJ1-2|-
CAWMRGESYGYTF
TGTGCCTGGATGCGCGGGGAATCCTATGGCTACACCTTC
>-|TRBV30|TRBJ1-1|-
CAWGPSGSTAFF
TGTGCCTGGGGCCCCTCGGGGAGTACGGCTTTCTTT
>-|TRBV12-3/TRBV12-4|TRBJ1-2|-
CASSLHREYGYTF
TGTGCCAGCAGTTTGCATAGGGAATACGGCTACACCTTC
>-|TRBV13|TRBJ2-7|-
CASSYRTVSYEQYF
TGTGCCAGCAGCTACCGGACGGTTTCCTACGAGCAGTACTTC
>TRBD2|TRBV3-1|TRBJ2-7|-
CASSQVRLSGVHEQYF
TGTGCCAGCAGCCAAGTACGGCTTAGCGGGGTACACGAGCAGTACTTC
>TRBD1|TRBV20-1|TRBJ1-2|-
CSARDLDTGASYYGYTF
TGCAGTGCTAGAGATCTGGATACAGGGGCATCCTACTATGGCTACACCTTC
>-|TRBV4-3|TRBJ1-2|once
CASSRTGTYGYTF
TGCGCCAGCAGCCGAACGGGGACCTATGGCTACACCTTC
>-|TRBV4-1|TRBJ1-2|few
CASSQDGDRGYTF
TGCGCCAGCAGCCAAGATGGGGATCGTGGCTACACCTTC
>-|TRBV19|TRBJ2-2|-
CASTPGSGSANTGELFF
TGTGCCAGTACCCCCGGGAGCGGCAGCGCGAACACCGGGGAGCTGTTTTTT
>-|TRBV7-9|TRBJ1-2|-
CASSLGNYTF
TGTGCCAGCAGCTTAGGGAACTACACCTTC
>-|TRBV7-2|TRBJ2-7|few
CASSYAKGLYEQYF
TGTGCCAGCAGCTACGCCAAGGGCCTCTACGAGCAGTACTTC
>-|TRBV27|TRBJ1-2|-
CASSLSSAGTNYGYTF
TGTGCCAGCAGTTTATCGTCGGCAGGGACTAACTATGGCTACACCTTC
>-|TRBV27|TRBJ1-2|-
CASRTGTTNGYTF
TGTGCCAGCAGGACCGGGACCACCAATGGCTACACCTTC
>-|TRBV9|TRBJ2-7|-
CASSGETLSEQYF
TGTGCCAGCAGCGGAGAGACACTCTCCGAGCAGTACTTC
>TRBD1|TRBV12-3/TRBV12-4|TRBJ1-2|once
CASSMDRVALYGYTF
TGTGCCAGCAGTATGGACAGGGTTGCTCTCTATGGCTACACCTTC
>-|TRBV12-3/TRBV12-4|TRBJ2-3|-
CASSLGTPGTDTQYF
TGTGCCAGCAGTTTAGGGACACCCGGGACAGATACGCAGTATTTT
>-|TRBV6-1|TRBJ2-1|few
CASREFNEQFF
TGTGCCAGCAGGGAATTCAATGAGCAGTTCTTC